A single sample gave rise to the 26 T cell receptor beta chains below, sequenced in a study of metastatic and nonmetastatic thyroid tumors (dated by TCRdb to about 2020). No treatment had been received by any patient before thyroid surgery. The library was produced with PCR. Data came from an Illumina HiSeq 4000. TCRdb trimmed the raw reads at Q25, called clones with MiXCR and kept productive beta chains. The sample contains 16,000 or so clones, 20% to 25% of them found a single time. The ten largest clones represent approximately 13% of the sample. The sequenced sample consisted of tumor tissue. The origin of the receptors is a male donor with papillary thyroid cancer or a benign thyroid nodule (not recorded which). Some clones in this sample may be carry-over from other donors' samples.

The sample holds a few counts of this clone. The chain recombines TRBV6-1 with TRBJ1-3, with 7 nucleotides matching TRBD1. The V gene's germline CDR1 is MNHNS and CDR2 SASEGT. The CDR3 is 15 residues long. V was clipped by 6 bases and J by 4 bases; unmatched bases: 9. As DNA, the CDR3 is TGTGCCAGCAGCAAAGTCCCGGGACAGGGAAACACCATATATTTT. Translated: CASSKVPGQGNTIYF.

This clone is medium-sized (0.01 to 0.1%) in the sample. The chain is built from TRBV6-4 and TRBJ2-1; a possible D gene is TRBD2 (6 bases). The germline V gene encodes CDR1 MRHNA and CDR2 SNTAGT. V was cut by 0 bases and J by 0 bases, with 6 bases left in between. This CDR3 region has 15 residues. The CDR3, as DNA: TGTGCCAGCAGTGACTCTAGCGGCTCCTACAATGAGCAGTTCTTC. Translated: CASSDSSGSYNEQFF.

This clone qualifies as medium-sized. This chain links TRBV12-3 or TRBV12-4 with TRBJ2-2; no definite D call. CDR3 size: 13 residues. With 3 bases removed from V and 3 bases from J, the gap between germline ends came to 5 bases. Here the CDR3 reads CASSFGDTGELFF. CDR3 coding DNA: TGTGCCAGCAGTTTTGGGGACACCGGGGAGCTGTTTTTT.

Sample share makes this clone medium-sized. The gene calls are TRBV6-1 and TRBJ2-7, with a tentative D call TRBD2 (5 bases). The germline V and J ends were trimmed by 8 bases and 7 bases, with 12 bases remaining between them. Germline V CDR1 and CDR2: MNHNS, SASEGT. The CDR3 contains 11 residues. CDR3 in DNA: TGTGCCAGCGGGGTAGCGTTAGAGCAGTACTTC. Its protein is CASGVALEQYF.

By frequency in the sample, this clone is medium-sized (0.01 to 0.1%). The V and J genes are TRBV7-2 and TRBJ2-2, with D possibly matching TRBD2 (6 bases). Germline V CDR1 and CDR2: SGHTA, FQGNSA. The CDR3 consists of 14 residues. Trimming shortened V by 7 bases and J by 1 base, and 10 bases separated the two germline ends. CDR3 DNA: TGTGCCAGCAAGGGACTCAGGAACACCGGGGAGCTGTTTTTT. Its translation is CASKGLRNTGELFF.

Remarks on this clone: The same CDR3 also results from other DNA sequences found in this sample. This chain uses TRBV5-1 with TRBJ1-2; D gene unclear. V gave up 6 bases and J gave up 10 bases, with 22 bases separating them. In germline, CDR1 is SGHRS, CDR2 YFSETQ. This CDR3 is built from 14 residues. The CDR3 DNA follows: TGCGCCAGCAAAGAGTCGGGTCATGGGAGTGACTACACCTTC. Amino acids: CASKESGHGSDYTF.

This clone has a handful of counts. The chain is built from TRBV2 and TRBJ2-7; D is unclear. CDR3 length: 11 amino acids. The V end lost 2 bases, the J end lost 5 bases, and 4 bases lay between the germline ends. Germline lookup yields CDR1 SNHLY and CDR2 FYNNEI. The CDR3 DNA sequence: TGTGCCAGCAGTGAACCCCACGAGCAGTACTTC. The encoded protein is CASSEPHEQYF.

This clone showed up many times. This chain joins TRBV4-2 and TRBJ2-5; the match to TRBD2 covers 8 bases. J gave up 1 base and V 0 bases, and 1 base lay outside the gene matches. In germline, CDR1 is LGHNA, CDR2 YNFKEQ. The CDR3 has 15 residues. CDR3 amino acids: CASSQDREGQETQYF. As DNA, the CDR3 is TGTGCCAGCAGCCAAGATCGGGAGGGCCAAGAGACCCAGTACTTC.

This clone was seen at least ten times. The J gene is TRBJ2-1, the V gene TRBV19; 14 bases are a match to TRBD2. The junction had 6 bases not matched to a gene; V was cut back by 6 bases and J by 14 bases. This CDR3 is 13 amino acids long. The germline gives CDR1 LNHDA, CDR2 SQIVND (reference sequence). This CDR3 reads CASSYGTSGGEFF. For the CDR3, the DNA is TGTGCCAGTAGCTATGGGACTAGCGGGGGTGAGTTCTTC.

This clone was counted only a few times. At one end the junction does not follow the germline gene, possibly because of a read error. The genes are TRBV27 and TRBJ1-6; D is uncertain. This CDR3 has 14 amino acids. Germline V CDR1 and CDR2: MNHEY, SMNVEV (reference sequence). CDR3 sequence (DNA): TGTGCCAGCAGTTTTGACAAATATAATTCACCCCTCCACTTC. Translated, it gives CASSFDKYNSPLHF.

This clone was picked up many times. This sequence joins TRBV5-6 and TRBJ1-6, with D possibly matching TRBD1 (5 bases). Trimming pared 4 bases from V and 8 bases from J, leaving 16 bases between. This CDR3 comprises 15 residues. Germline V gene lookup returns CDR1 SGHDT and CDR2 YYEEEE. The CDR3 region has the DNA TGTGCCAGCAGCCTGGCCGGGGGGTCAGATTCACCCCTCCACTTT. Translating it yields CASSLAGGSDSPLHF. The whole variable domain, remainder taken from reference TRBV5-6 and TRBJ1-6, is DAGVTQSPTHLIKTRGQQVTLRCSPKSGHDTVSWYQQALGQGPQFIFQYYEEEERQRGNFPDRFSGHQFPNYSSELNVNALLLGDSALYLCASSLAGGSDSPLHFGNGTRLTVT.

This clone was seen only a few times. The rearrangement joins TRBV6-1 to TRBJ2-2; 8 nucleotides agree with TRBD2. The CDR3 loop spans 15 amino acids. Losses at the gene ends were 5 bases for V and 6 bases for J; bases not matched to a gene: 8. The germline V gene has CDR1 MNHNS and CDR2 SASEGT. The CDR3 here is CASSFGAGASGELFF. The CDR3 bases are TGTGCCAGCAGTTTCGGAGCGGGAGCTTCCGGGGAGCTGTTTTTT.

Only a few counts were recorded for this clone. The chain employs TRBV27 and TRBJ2-1; a possible D gene is TRBD1 (6 bases). V lost 6 bases to trimming and J lost 9 bases, with 15 bases between them. The CDR3 is made up of 13 amino acids. In germline, CDR1 is MNHEY, CDR2 SMNVEV (reference sequence). CDR3 sequence: CASSPQGIGEQFF. The CDR3 nucleotides are TGTGCCAGCAGCCCACAGGGAATTGGTGAGCAGTTCTTC.

This clone appeared a few times. A read error may be the cause here, since a much bigger clone is one base away. At the DNA level, this CDR3 is encoded by other sequences in the same sample as well. The rearrangement uses TRBV29-1 and TRBJ2-7, with 8 bases fitting TRBD1. The V segment lost 7 bases and the J segment 0 bases; nucleotides outside the gene matches: 8. The CDR3 length is 14 residues. The V gene's germline CDR1 is SQVTM and CDR2 ANQGSEA. The CDR3 reads CSASGTGSSYEQYF. In nucleotides, the CDR3 is TGCAGCGCGTCCGGGACAGGTAGCTCCTACGAGCAGTACTTC.

The table lists this clone with many counts. The same CDR3 arises from other DNA sequences in this sample as well. The chain combines TRBV5-6 with TRBJ1-2; D is perhaps TRBD1 (5 bases). This CDR3 is built from 16 residues. V was trimmed by 5 bases and J by 4 bases, leaving 21 bases between them. Germline CDR1 and CDR2: SGHDT and YYEEEE. The CDR3 region is CASRDWGGREGYGYTF. The CDR3 nucleotides are TGTGCCAGCAGGGATTGGGGGGGACGGGAAGGCTATGGCTACACCTTC.

The rearrangement links TRBV6-1 to TRBJ2-5; possibly TRBD2 for D (6 bases). Germline lookup yields CDR1 MNHNS and CDR2 SASEGT. V lost 6 bases to trimming and J lost 0 bases, with 11 bases between them. The CDR3 extends over 14 amino acids. As DNA, the CDR3 is TGTGCCAGCAGCGTGGGACTCAACCAAGAGACCCAGTACTTC. It specifies CASSVGLNQETQYF.

The chain uses TRBV6-1 and TRBJ2-3; D possibly corresponds to TRBD2 (6 bases). The CDR3 runs to 13 residues. In germline, CDR1 is MNHNS, CDR2 SASEGT. Trimming shortened V by 7 bases and J by 5 bases, and 13 bases separated the two germline ends. This CDR3 is CASIGRGLDTQYF. In DNA, the CDR3 is TGTGCCAGCATCGGCCGGGGGTTAGATACGCAGTATTTT.

V and J are TRBV4-1 and TRBJ1-5; the D is unclear. The CDR3 extends over 15 amino acids. V dropped 0 bases and J dropped 7 bases, with 13 bases sitting between them. From germline, CDR1 is MGHRA and CDR2 YSYEKL. CDR3 DNA sequence: TGCGCCAGCAGCCAAGACATAGGGCTTTTGCAGCCCCAGCATTTT. This encodes CASSQDIGLLQPQHF.

On this clone: The same CDR3 arises from other DNA sequences in this sample as well. The gene calls are TRBV20-1 and TRBJ2-3; D unclear. The CDR3 extends over 13 amino acids. Germline CDR1 and CDR2: DFQATT and SNEGSKA (reference sequence). V lost 5 bases and J 15 bases, leaving 24 bases between the germline ends. CDR3 coding DNA: TGCAGTGCTGACCGAGACACCACAGATACACAATATTTT. It yields the protein CSADRDTTDTQYF.

The rearrangement joins TRBV20-1 to TRBJ2-1; TRBD2 might be the D (6 bases). The germline V and J ends were trimmed by 4 bases and 6 bases, with 19 bases remaining between them. Germline-derived CDR1 and CDR2 are DFQATT and SNEGSKA (reference sequence). This CDR3 has 15 residues. Here the CDR3 reads CSATGLACVGNEQFF. Written as DNA, the CDR3 is TGCAGTGCTACGGGACTGGCGTGCGTGGGCAATGAGCAGTTCTTC.

The sample holds a few counts of this clone. This rearrangement joins TRBV28 to TRBJ1-1, with a weak D call TRBD1 (6 bases). V lost 10 bases, J lost 4 bases, and 19 bases lay in between. The CDR3 has 14 residues. In germline, CDR1 is MDHEN, CDR2 SYDVKM. This CDR3 reads CATLTGHWSTEAFF. In DNA form, the CDR3 reads TGTGCCACCCTCACGGGACACTGGAGCACTGAAGCTTTCTTT.

At least ten counts were recorded for this clone. Germline and junction disagree at one end, which may indicate a read error. This chain connects TRBV11-2 to TRBJ1-1, with a possible D match to TRBD1 (6 bases). This CDR3 has 15 amino acids. Germline CDR1 SGHAT, CDR2 FQNNGV. CDR3 in amino acids: CVSSLAGGRNTEAFF. In nucleotides, the CDR3 is TGTGTCAGCAGCTTAGCCGGGGGCAGGAACACTGAAGCTTTCTTT.

The chain joins TRBV20-1 to TRBJ2-1, with a tentative D call TRBD2 (5 bases). This CDR3 is 13 amino acids long. Deletions cut 1 base from V and 11 bases from J, with 15 bases between. The V gene's germline CDR1 is DFQATT and CDR2 SNEGSKA (reference sequence). The CDR3 region is CSARVPISVQQFF. Here the CDR3 DNA reads TGCAGTGCTAGAGTACCCATTAGCGTGCAGCAGTTCTTC.

This clone has at least ten counts. The V and J genes are TRBV24-1 and TRBJ2-1, with D tentatively TRBD2 (5 bases). CDR3 length: 12 amino acids. V was clipped by 4 bases and J by 12 bases, with 12 bases between them. The V gene's germline CDR1 is KGHDR and CDR2 SFDVKD. CDR3 sequence reads: CATSEEGPTQFF. The CDR3 nucleotides are TGTGCCACCAGTGAAGAGGGTCCCACGCAGTTCTTC.

This clone was seen at least ten times. This chain connects TRBV27 to TRBJ2-5; 13 bases align to TRBD2. Germline loops: CDR1 MNHEY, CDR2 SMNVEV (reference sequence). Losses at the gene ends were 8 bases for V and 5 bases for J; bases not matched to a gene: 8. This CDR3 is built from 15 residues. The CDR3 spells CASGTSGGALETQYF. The CDR3 nucleotides are TGTGCCAGCGGCACTAGCGGGGGGGCCCTGGAGACCCAGTACTTC.

The chain is built from TRBV5-5 and TRBJ1-1; D ambiguous. The germline V and J ends were trimmed by 6 bases and 1 base, with 10 bases remaining between them. CDR1 is SGHKS, CDR2 YYEKEE, per germline (reference sequence). This CDR3 has 13 residues. CDR3 residues: CASIPSGNTEAFF. The CDR3 DNA reads TGTGCCAGCATCCCCTCAGGGAACACTGAAGCTTTCTTT.